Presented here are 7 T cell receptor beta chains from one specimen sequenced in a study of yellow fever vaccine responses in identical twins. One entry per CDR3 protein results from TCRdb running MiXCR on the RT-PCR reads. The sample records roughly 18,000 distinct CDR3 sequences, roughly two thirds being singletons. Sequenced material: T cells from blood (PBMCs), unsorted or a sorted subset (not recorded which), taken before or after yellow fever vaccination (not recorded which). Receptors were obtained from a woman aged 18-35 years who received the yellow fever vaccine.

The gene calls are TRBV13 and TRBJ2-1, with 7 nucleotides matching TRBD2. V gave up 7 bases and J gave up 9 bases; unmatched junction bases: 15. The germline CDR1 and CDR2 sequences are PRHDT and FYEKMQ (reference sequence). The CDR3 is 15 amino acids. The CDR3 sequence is CASTKARASGSEQFF. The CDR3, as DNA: TGTGCCAGCACCAAAGCCCGGGCTAGCGGTTCTGAGCAGTTCTTC.

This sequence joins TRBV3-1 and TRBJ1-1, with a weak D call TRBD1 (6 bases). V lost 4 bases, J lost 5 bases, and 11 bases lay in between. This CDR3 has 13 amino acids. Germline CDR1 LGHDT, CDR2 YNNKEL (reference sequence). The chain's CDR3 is CASSRDTLTEAFF. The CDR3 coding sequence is TGTGCCAGCAGCCGGGACACCCTAACTGAAGCTTTCTTT.

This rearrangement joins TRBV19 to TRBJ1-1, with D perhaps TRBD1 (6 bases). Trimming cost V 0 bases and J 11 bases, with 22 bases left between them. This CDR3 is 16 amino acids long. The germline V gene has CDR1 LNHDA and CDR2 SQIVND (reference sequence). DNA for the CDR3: TGTGCCAGTAGTATAGATCTATTTGAGGGGGGCCAAGCGGCTTTCTTT. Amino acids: CASSIDLFEGGQAAFF.

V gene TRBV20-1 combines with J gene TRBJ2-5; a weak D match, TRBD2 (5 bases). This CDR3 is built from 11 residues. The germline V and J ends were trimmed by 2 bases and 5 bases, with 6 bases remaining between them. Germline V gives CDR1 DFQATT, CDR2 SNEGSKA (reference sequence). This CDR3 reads CSARLAETQYF. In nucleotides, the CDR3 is TGCAGTGCTAGACTAGCCGAGACCCAGTACTTC.

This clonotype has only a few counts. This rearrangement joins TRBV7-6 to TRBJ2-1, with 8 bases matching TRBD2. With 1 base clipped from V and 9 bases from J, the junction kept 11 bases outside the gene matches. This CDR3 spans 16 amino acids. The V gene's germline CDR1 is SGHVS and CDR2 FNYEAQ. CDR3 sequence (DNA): TGTGCCAGCAGCTTAGGGGTCCAGCGGGAGTTTGGTGAGCAGTTCTTC. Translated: CASSLGVQREFGEQFF.

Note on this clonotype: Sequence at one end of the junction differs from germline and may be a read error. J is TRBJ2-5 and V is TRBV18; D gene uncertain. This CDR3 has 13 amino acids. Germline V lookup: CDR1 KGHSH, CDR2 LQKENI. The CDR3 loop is CASSPGIQESQYF. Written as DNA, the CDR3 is TGTGCCAGCTCACCGGGGATCCAAGAGTCCCAGTACTTC. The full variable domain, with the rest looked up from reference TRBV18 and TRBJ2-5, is NAGVMQNPRHLVRRRGQEARLRCSPMKGHSHVYWYRQLPEEGLKFMVYLQKENIIDESGMPKERFSAEFPKEGPSILRIQQVVRGDSAAYFCASSPGIQESQYFGPGTRLLVL.

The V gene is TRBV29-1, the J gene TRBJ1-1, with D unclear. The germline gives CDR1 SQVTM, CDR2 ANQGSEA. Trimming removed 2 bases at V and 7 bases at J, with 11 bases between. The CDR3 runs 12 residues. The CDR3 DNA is TGCAGCGTTGAAAGGCCCGGAGGTGAAGCTTTCTTT. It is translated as CSVERPGGEAFF. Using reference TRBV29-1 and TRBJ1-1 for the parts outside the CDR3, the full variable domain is SAVISQKPSRDICQRGTSLTIQCQVDSQVTMMFWYRQQPGQSLTLIATANQGSEATYESGFVIDKFPISRPNLTFSTLTVSNMSPEDSSIYLCSVERPGGEAFFGQGTRLTVV.